A selection of T cell receptor beta chains follows, all from one sample in a study of T cells after yellow fever vaccination. One entry per CDR3 protein results from TCRdb running MiXCR on the 5' RACE reads. The sample consists of approximately 300,000 distinct CDR3 sequences, around 6.8% of them appearing once. The sample was PBMCs, taken 35 to 50 days after the first yellow fever vaccination. Receptor source: a man between 18 and 29 years old who received the YFV17D yellow fever vaccine. Each CDR3 is given with its conserved first and last residue.

TRBV5-1,TRBJ1-4,CASSLVPGEKLFF
TRBV5-6,TRBJ2-3,CASSLDNRRQGRTQYF
TRBV10-2,TRBJ2-7,CASRDYRYEQYF
TRBV5-4,TRBJ2-2,CASSWGAVDTGELFF
TRBV6-2/TRBV6-3,TRBJ2-1,CASGISGGSYNEQFF
TRBV6-5,TRBJ2-7,CASSYSASGGYEQYF
TRBV7-8,TRBJ2-5,CASSPTSAETQYF
TRBV15,TRBJ2-5,CATSVDSTETQYF
TRBV12-3/TRBV12-4,TRBJ2-5,CASSANTAQETQYF
TRBV9,TRBJ2-3,CASSPRGLAARTDTQYF
TRBV5-1,TRBJ1-1,CASSLAPGMNTEAFF
TRBV11-1,TRBJ2-1,CASSTWGRGTGGWNEQFF
TRBV20-1,TRBJ2-4,CSARPMDPNHLAKNIQYF
TRBV29-1,TRBJ2-3,CSVDGTGSTDTQYF
TRBV7-2,TRBJ2-5,CASSLPGGDTQYF
TRBV18,TRBJ2-6,CASSPPGTANVLTF
TRBV15,TRBJ2-7,CATTPFPASYEQYF
TRBV4-3,TRBJ1-1,CASSQGGARGTEAFF
TRBV5-1,TRBJ1-4,CASAADREKLFF
TRBV7-9,TRBJ2-7,CASSPFYEQYF
TRBV12-3/TRBV12-4,TRBJ2-7,CASSFTGYSEQYF
TRBV6-6,TRBJ2-4,CASSYGGSNIQYF
TRBV5-1,TRBJ2-3,CASSDGALDAQYF
TRBV6-1,TRBJ2-1,CASSLQVGGDEQFF
TRBV7-2,TRBJ1-3,CASSPQSSGSGNTIYF
TRBV7-2,TRBJ2-2,CASSPRDLSNTGELFF
TRBV7-9,TRBJ2-4,CASSFKGARTEKNIQYF
TRBV29-1,TRBJ2-1,CSVVGDNEQFF
TRBV4-2,TRBJ1-4,CASSQDRIRASLFF
TRBV7-9,TRBJ2-1,CASSLGTPSTDEQFF
TRBV7-2,TRBJ2-7,CASSARQLTYEQYF
TRBV6-2/TRBV6-3,TRBJ1-2,CASSRPGTDGYTF
TRBV5-1,TRBJ2-2,CASSLDLLLTGELFF
TRBV20-1,TRBJ2-1,CSARDAGGQASYNEQFF
TRBV29-1,TRBJ2-1,CSAQSAIYNEQFF
TRBV2,TRBJ1-5,CASSETSVYQPQHF
TRBV12-3/TRBV12-4,TRBJ1-2,CASSPPGQGALDGYTF
TRBV6-1,TRBJ1-5,CASSLPPRANNQPQHF
TRBV11-2,TRBJ2-3,CASSLVLGPGTDTQYF
TRBV29-1,TRBJ2-1,CSVGPGQLYNEQFF
TRBV20-1,TRBJ1-2,CSAQRTYGYTF
TRBV5-1,TRBJ2-3,CASSGESADTQYF
TRBV24-1,TRBJ2-1,CATSDLALAGKLFYNEQFF
TRBV14,TRBJ2-1,CASSQAVAWVPYNEQFF
TRBV6-1,TRBJ1-1,CASSRGADTEAFF
TRBV9,TRBJ2-2,CASSPTRTGELFF
TRBV4-3,TRBJ1-5,CASSPGTGVNQPQHF
TRBV25-1,TRBJ2-3,CASSRRASASTDTQYF
TRBV13,TRBJ2-2,CASSLVDGGNTGELFF
TRBV3-1,TRBJ2-1,CASSPGQALDSYNEQFF
TRBV20-1,TRBJ1-1,CSARVPGLNTEAFF
TRBV7-3,TRBJ2-2,CASSPSGGNTGELFF
TRBV7-2,TRBJ1-6,CASSSDPFNSPLHF
TRBV5-6,TRBJ2-5,CASSLVTSGGYETQYF
TRBV7-6,TRBJ2-1,CASSTGGGQFF
TRBV20-1,TRBJ2-2,CSAREGSFVPSTGELFF
TRBV24-1,TRBJ2-3,CATSSPAGAGDTQYF
TRBV6-1,TRBJ2-7,CASRRSGDSLTYEQYF
TRBV6-2/TRBV6-3,TRBJ1-5,CASSYRGHWPQHF